This TCR beta chain is from a study of T-cell reconstitution after alpha-beta-depleted transplantation in children. General study points: Several hundred expanded graft clones reportedly gave rise to the alpha-beta T cells present about two months after transplant. Some patients' high day-60 TCRbeta diversity was traced to surviving recipient T cells and thymic progenitors. Counts and diversity of T cells one year after transplant came mostly from newly produced T cells.

At least ten counts were recorded for this clonotype. As yet, its antigen is unknown. Germline V gives CDR1 DFQATT, CDR2 SNEGSKA (reference sequence). The V gene end was trimmed by 6 bases and the J gene end by 5 bases; junction bases not matched to a gene: 11. There are 15 residues in the CDR3. Preparing the TCRbeta library involved the use of unique molecular identifiers. TCRdb redid the calling of the PCR reads with MiXCR, one entry per CDR3 protein. The profile shows roughly 670,000 distinct CDR3 sequences, around 13% of them singletons. The TCR comes from a girl aged 2 to 10 with congenital amegakaryocytic thrombocytopenia, due to receive a stem cell transplant. Sequences were derived from PBMCs, sampled before TCRalphabeta/CD19-depleted stem cell transplant. The genes are TRBV20-1 and TRBJ2-1; 9 nucleotides match TRBD2. Here the CDR3 reads CSAGRGLANNNEQFF. The CDR3 nucleotides read TGCAGTGCCGGACGGGGACTAGCAAATAACAATGAGCAGTTCTTC.